This TCR beta chain was captured by sequencing in a study of T cell responses to AZD1222 COVID-19 vaccine (dated by TCRdb to the early 2020s). General notes on the study: AZD1222 recipients given second doses at about 4 weeks or at about 12 weeks were pooled, since spike-specific TCR depth and breadth were not found to differ between the two schedules. Trial participants were enrolled by age into 18-55, 56-69 and 70-plus year subgroups, with about 150, 28 and 57 TCR-sequenced participants respectively. TCR sequencing was performed for 230 to 250 trial participants, of whom around 200 were given two doses of AZD1222 and approximately 25 were given two doses of MenACWY control vaccine.

The paper as a whole reports these results and caveats: Conclusions about previously exposed vaccinees are limited, since just five or six AZD1222 recipients were seropositive for SARS-CoV-2 at baseline. The 56-69-year group was small, and its depth increase did not reach significance, likely because of low power. Vaccine-associated CD4 TCRs spanned the whole spike protein, with dominant responses in regions 160-218 and 743-854. No day 14 peak-response samples were available, so repertoires were characterized only after the peak T cell response. Participants were mostly white British and included more females than males, and it was suggested by the authors that clonal diversity may have been underestimated. A significant rise in spike-specific TCR breadth and depth was observed after two AZD1222 doses relative to day 0 and relative to MenACWY recipients. Epitopes outside the regions mutated in the B.1.351 and B.1.1.7 variants were reportedly recognized by nearly half of the unique spike-specific TCRs.

V and J are trimmed by 3 bases and 0 bases, and the gene matches miss 3 bases of the junction. Based on the germline V gene, the CDR1 and CDR2 sequences are MGHRA and YSYEKL. The CDR3 starts with the cysteine, ends with the phenylalanine, and has 16 residues. Here the CDR3 DNA is all that survives: 48 bases in frame from base 1. The CDR3 regions of human TCRbeta chains were subjected to immunosequencing. In the source study's methods: Repertoire TCRs were matched against a reference library of SARS-CoV-2-specific TCRs generated with the MIRA antigen-specificity platform. Breadth meant the fraction of unique TCRs that were SARS-CoV-2-associated, whereas depth meant the fraction of total T cells that were SARS-CoV-2-associated. Using the MIRA data, every spike-specific TCR was mapped to the spike region that the TCR reacted to and assigned to either a CD4 or a CD8 class. Log10-transformed breadth and depth values were compared by one-way ANOVA with Sidak's multiple comparisons tests. TCRdb holds this immuneACCESS table with in-frame rearrangements only. Some clones are missing; in checked studies, unresolved V genes explain under half, and the rest has no known cause. D and trimming come from the DNA, and the V and J calls and clone size come from that table. For this sample the table gives approximately 110,000 clones, of which about 90% were detected only once. The top ten clonotypes cover approximately 7.9% of the sample.

Details on this clone: Its antigen is not yet known. Base qualities are not recorded, but no much larger clone differs from it by a single base.

This specimen's time point label, interpreted: baseline before first vaccination. Vaccinee samples were obtained from the UK trials COV001 and COV002, which included a single-blind randomized controlled phase 2/3 trial of AZD1222 (ChAdOx1 nCoV-19) in healthy adults. For TCRbeta chain sequencing, PBMC samples were collected from trial participants at day 0 and at day 28 after the second dose. Specimen: peripheral blood, collected on day 0 of AZD1222 vaccination. This receptor was taken from an adult in good health. The chain is assembled from TRBV4-1 and TRBJ1-1; 11 of the junction bases match TRBD1. The bases are TGCGCCAGCAGCCACCGGACAGGGGGCATGAACACTGAAGCTTTCTTT. The encoded protein is CASSHRTGGMNTEAFF.